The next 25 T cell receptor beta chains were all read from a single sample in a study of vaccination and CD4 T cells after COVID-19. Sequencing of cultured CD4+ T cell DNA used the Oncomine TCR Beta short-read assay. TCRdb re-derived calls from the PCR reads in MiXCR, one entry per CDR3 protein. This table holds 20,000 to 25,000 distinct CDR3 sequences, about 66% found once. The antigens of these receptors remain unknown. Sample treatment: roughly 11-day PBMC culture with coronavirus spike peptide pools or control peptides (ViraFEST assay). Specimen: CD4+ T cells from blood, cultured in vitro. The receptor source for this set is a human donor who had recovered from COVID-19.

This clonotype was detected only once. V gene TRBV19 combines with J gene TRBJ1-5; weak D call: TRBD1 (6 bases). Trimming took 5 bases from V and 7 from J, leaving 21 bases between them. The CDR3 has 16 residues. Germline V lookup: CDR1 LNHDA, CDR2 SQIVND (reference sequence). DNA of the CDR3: TGTGCCAGTAGTTTGACCGGGACACTCAGGCGACAGCCCCAGCATTTT. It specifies CASSLTGTLRRQPQHF.

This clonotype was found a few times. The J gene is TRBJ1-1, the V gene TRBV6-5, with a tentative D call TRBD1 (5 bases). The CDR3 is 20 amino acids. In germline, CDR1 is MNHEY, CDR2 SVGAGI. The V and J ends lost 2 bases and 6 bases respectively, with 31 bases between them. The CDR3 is CASSYTLEGITAWAWPEAFF. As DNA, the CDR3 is TGTGCCAGCAGTTACACTCTTGAGGGGATTACCGCCTGGGCGTGGCCTGAAGCTTTCTTT.

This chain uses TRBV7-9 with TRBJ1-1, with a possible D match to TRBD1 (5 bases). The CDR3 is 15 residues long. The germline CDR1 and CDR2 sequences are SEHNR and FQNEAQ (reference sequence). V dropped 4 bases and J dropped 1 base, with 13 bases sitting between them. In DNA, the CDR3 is TGTGCCAGCAGCTCGGACGGGACTCGGAACACTGAAGCTTTCTTT. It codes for CASSSDGTRNTEAFF.

The CDR3 protein is CASSLSTPSIQYF. CDR3 coding DNA: TGTGCCAGCAGTTTATCAACACCAAGCATTCAGTACTTC. V is TRBV28 and J is TRBJ2-4; D is unresolved. In germline, CDR1 is MDHEN, CDR2 SYDVKM. CDR3 size: 13 residues. V was trimmed by 1 base and J by 9 bases, leaving 10 bases between them.

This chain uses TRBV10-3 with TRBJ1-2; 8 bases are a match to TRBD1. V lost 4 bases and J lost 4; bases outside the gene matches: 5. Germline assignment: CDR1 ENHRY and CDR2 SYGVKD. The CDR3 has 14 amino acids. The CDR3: CAISGQTGAYGYTF. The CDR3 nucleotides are TGTGCCATCAGTGGACAGACAGGGGCCTATGGCTACACCTTC.

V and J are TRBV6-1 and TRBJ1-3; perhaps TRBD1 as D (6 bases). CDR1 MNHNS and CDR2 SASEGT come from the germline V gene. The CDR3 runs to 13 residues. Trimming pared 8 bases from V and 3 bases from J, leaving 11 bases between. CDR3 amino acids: CASAQGFGNTIYF. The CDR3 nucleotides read TGTGCCAGCGCCCAGGGGTTTGGAAACACCATATATTTT.

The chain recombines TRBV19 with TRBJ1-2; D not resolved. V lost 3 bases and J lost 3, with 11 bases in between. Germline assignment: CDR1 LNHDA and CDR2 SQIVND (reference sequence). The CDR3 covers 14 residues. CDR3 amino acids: CASSIPGRYYGYTF. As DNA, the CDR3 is TGTGCCAGTAGTATTCCCGGCAGATACTATGGCTACACCTTC.

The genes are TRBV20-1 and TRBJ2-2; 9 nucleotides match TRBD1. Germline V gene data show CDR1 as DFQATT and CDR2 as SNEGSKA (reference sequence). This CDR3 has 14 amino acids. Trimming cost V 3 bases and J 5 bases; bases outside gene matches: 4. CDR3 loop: CSARGQGRTGELFF. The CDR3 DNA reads TGCAGTGCTAGGGGACAGGGTAGGACCGGGGAGCTGTTTTTT.

The CDR3 reads CASSFSADTYEQYF. Written as DNA, the CDR3 is TGTGCCAGCAGCTTCTCAGCAGACACCTACGAGCAGTACTTC. V gene TRBV7-2 combines with J gene TRBJ2-7; D is unclear. CDR3 size: 14 residues. Deletions cut 3 bases from V and 2 bases from J, with 11 bases between. In germline, CDR1 is SGHTA, CDR2 FQGNSA. Combining the CDR3 with reference TRBV7-2 and TRBJ2-7 gives the whole variable domain GAGVSQSPSNKVTEKGKDVELRCDPISGHTALYWYRQSLGQGLEFLIYFQGNSAPDKSGLPSDRFSAERTGGSVSTLTIQRTQQEDSAVYLCASSFSADTYEQYFGPGTRLTVT.

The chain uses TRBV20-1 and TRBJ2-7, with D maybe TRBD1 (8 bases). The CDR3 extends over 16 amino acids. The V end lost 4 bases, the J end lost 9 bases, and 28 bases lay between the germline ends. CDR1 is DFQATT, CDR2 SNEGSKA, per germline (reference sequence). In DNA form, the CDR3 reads TGCAGTGCTATTCTCCCGGGAGGACAGGGTCATATTAGGCAGTACTTC. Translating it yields CSAILPGGQGHIRQYF.

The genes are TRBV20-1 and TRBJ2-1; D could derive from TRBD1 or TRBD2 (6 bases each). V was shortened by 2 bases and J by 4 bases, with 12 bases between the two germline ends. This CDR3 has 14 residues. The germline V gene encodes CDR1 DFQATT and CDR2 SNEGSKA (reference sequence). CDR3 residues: CSARKGGLYNEQFF. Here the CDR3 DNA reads TGCAGTGCTAGAAAGGGGGGTTTATACAATGAGCAGTTCTTC.

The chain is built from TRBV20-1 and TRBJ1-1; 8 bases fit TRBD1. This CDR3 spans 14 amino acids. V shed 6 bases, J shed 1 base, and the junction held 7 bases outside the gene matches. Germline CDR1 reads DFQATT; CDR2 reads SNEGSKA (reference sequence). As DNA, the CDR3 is TGCAGTGCCAGATATGGGACAGGGAACACTGAAGCTTTCTTT. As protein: CSARYGTGNTEAFF.

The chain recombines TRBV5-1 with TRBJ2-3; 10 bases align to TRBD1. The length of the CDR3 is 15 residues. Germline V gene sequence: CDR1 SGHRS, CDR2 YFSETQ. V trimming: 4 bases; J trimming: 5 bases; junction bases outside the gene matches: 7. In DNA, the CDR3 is TGCGCCAGCAGCCTCCGGGACAGGGGAGGAGATACGCAGTATTTT. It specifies CASSLRDRGGDTQYF.

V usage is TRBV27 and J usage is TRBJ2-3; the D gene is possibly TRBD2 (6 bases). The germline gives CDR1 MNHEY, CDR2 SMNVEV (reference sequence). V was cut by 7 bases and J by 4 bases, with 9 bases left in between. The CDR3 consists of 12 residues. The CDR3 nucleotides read TGTGCCAGCATGTCTAGCGCAGATACGCAGTATTTT. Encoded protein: CASMSSADTQYF.

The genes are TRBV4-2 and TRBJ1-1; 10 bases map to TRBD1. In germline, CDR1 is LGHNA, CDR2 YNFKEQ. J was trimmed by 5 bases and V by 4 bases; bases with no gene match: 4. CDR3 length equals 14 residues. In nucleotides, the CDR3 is TGTGCCAGCAGCCCCAGACAGGGGGCAACTGAAGCTTTCTTT. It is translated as CASSPRQGATEAFF.

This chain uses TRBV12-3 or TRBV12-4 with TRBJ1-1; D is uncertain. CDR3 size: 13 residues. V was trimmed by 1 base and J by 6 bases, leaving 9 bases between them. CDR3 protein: CASSLGGEAEAFF. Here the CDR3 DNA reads TGTGCCAGCAGTTTAGGCGGGGAGGCTGAAGCTTTCTTT.

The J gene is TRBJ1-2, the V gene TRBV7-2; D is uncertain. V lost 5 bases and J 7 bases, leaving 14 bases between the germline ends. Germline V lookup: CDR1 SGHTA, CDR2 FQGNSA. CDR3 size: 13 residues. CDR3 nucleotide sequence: TGTGCCAGCAGCCATACGGGGTCGGCTGGCTACACCTTC. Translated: CASSHTGSAGYTF.

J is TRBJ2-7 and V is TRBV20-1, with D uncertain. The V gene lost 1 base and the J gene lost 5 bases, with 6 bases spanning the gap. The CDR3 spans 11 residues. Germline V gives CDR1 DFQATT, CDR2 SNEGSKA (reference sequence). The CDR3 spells CSARAVDEQYF. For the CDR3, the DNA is TGCAGTGCTAGAGCCGTAGACGAGCAGTACTTC.

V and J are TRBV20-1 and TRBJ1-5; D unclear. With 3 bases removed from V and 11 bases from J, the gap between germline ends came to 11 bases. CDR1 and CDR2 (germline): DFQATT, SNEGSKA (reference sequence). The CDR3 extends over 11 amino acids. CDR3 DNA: TGCAGTGCTAGCACTGCCGGGGCCCAGCATTTT. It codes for CSASTAGAQHF.

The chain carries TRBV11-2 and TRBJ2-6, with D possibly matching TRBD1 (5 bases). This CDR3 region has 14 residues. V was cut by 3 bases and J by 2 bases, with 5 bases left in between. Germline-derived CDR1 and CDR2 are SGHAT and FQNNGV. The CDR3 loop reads CASSLTAGANVLTF. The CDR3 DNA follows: TGTGCCAGCAGCTTGACAGCTGGGGCCAACGTCCTGACTTTC.

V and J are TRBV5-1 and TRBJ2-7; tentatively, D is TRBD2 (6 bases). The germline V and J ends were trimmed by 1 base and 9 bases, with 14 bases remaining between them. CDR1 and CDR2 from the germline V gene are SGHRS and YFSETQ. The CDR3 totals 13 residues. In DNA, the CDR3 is TGCGCCAGCAGCTTGATTGTGGGGGAGGTGCAGTACTTC. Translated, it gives CASSLIVGEVQYF. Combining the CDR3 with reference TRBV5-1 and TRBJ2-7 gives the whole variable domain KAGVTQTPRYLIKTRGQQVTLSCSPISGHRSVSWYQQTPGQGLQFLFEYFSETQRNKGNFPGRFSGRQFSNSRSEMNVSTLELGDSALYLCASSLIVGEVQYFGPGTRLTVT.

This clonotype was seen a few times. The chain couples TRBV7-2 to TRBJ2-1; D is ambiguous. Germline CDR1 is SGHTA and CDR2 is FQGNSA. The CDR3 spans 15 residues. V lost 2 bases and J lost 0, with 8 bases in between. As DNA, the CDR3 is TGTGCCAGCAGCTTATCGAAGGGCTCCTACAATGAGCAGTTCTTC. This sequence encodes CASSLSKGSYNEQFF.

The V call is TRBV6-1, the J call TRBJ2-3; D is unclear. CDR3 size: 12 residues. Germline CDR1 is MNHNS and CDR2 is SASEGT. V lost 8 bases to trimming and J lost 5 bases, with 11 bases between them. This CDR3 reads CASQGRLDTQYF. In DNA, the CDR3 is TGTGCCAGCCAAGGTCGCCTAGATACGCAGTATTTT.

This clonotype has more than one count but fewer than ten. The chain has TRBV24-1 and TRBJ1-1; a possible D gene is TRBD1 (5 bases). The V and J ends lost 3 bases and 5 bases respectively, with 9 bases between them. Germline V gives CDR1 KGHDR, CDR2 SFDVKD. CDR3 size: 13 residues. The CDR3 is CATSDRGTTEAFF. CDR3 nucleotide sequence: TGTGCCACCAGTGATCGAGGGACGACTGAAGCTTTCTTT.

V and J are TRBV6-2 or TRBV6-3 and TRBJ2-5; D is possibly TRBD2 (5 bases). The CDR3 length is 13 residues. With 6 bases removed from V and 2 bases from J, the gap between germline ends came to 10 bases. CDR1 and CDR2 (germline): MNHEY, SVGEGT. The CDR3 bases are TGTGCCAGCAGCCTACTAGAGCAAGAGACCCAGTACTTC. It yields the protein CASSLLEQETQYF.